This passage covers 28 T cell receptor beta chains from one sample sequenced in a study of identical twins. TCRdb re-analysed the 5' RACE reads in MiXCR, keeping a single row per CDR3 protein. The sample lists 1,800,000 or so distinct CDR3 sequences; 32% were seen once. The sequenced material came from cord blood. These receptor sequences come from a newborn girl in good health.

This clonotype was observed a few times. The chain couples TRBV20-1 to TRBJ1-6; possible D gene TRBD1, 6 bases. The CDR3 is made up of 14 amino acids. The V gene lost 3 bases and the J gene lost 2 bases, with 8 bases spanning the gap. Germline V gene lookup returns CDR1 DFQATT and CDR2 SNEGSKA (reference sequence). This CDR3 reads CSASQGTYNSPLHF. The CDR3 DNA is TGCAGTGCTAGTCAGGGGACCTATAATTCACCCCTCCACTTT.

Only a few counts were recorded for this clonotype. The J gene is TRBJ2-5, the V gene TRBV24-1; no firm D call. Germline V gene data show CDR1 as KGHDR and CDR2 as SFDVKD. Trimming stripped 4 bases from V and 3 bases from J, with 2 bases between. The CDR3 sequence is 11 residues long. The CDR3 sequence: CATSEKETQYF. In DNA, the CDR3 is TGTGCCACCAGTGAAAAAGAGACCCAGTACTTC.

This clonotype was seen a handful of times. The CDR3 nucleotides read TGTGCCAGCAGTGAAGCGGGGGCCTCCTACAATGAGCAGTTCTTC. This encodes CASSEAGASYNEQFF. The chain is built from TRBV6-1 and TRBJ2-1, with a tentative D call TRBD1 (6 bases). Germline values: CDR1 MNHNS, CDR2 SASEGT. Trimming removed 0 bases at V and 0 bases at J, with 6 bases between. The CDR3 spans 15 residues.

Only a few counts were recorded for this clonotype. The chain is built from TRBV7-2 and TRBJ2-3; D call uncertain. The CDR3 runs to 15 residues. The V gene lost 0 bases and the J gene lost 1 base, with 8 bases spanning the gap. Germline loops: CDR1 SGHTA, CDR2 FQGNSA. The CDR3 region has the DNA TGTGCCAGCAGCTTAGCAGAGAGGCGCACAGATACGCAGTATTTT. It encodes CASSLAERRTDTQYF.

This clonotype was seen more than once but under ten times. The V gene is TRBV5-1, the J gene TRBJ2-1; TRBD2 agrees at 8 bases. V lost 0 bases to trimming and J lost 6 bases; unmatched junction nucleotides: 5. CDR1 is SGHRS, CDR2 YFSETQ, per germline. This CDR3 spans 15 amino acids. The CDR3 region has the DNA TGCGCCAGCAGCTTGGTGGGACTAGTTCCCAATGAGCAGTTCTTC. This gives the protein CASSLVGLVPNEQFF.

A word on this clonotype: One junction end does not reproduce the germline sequence, and a read error may be involved. This chain links TRBV4-2 with TRBJ2-3; TRBD2 aligns across 8 bases. Per the germline V gene, CDR1 is LGHNA and CDR2 is YNFKEQ. The CDR3 runs 17 residues. The chain's CDR3 is CAGSQDGSGRITDTQYF. In DNA form, the CDR3 reads TGTGCCGGCAGCCAAGATGGGAGCGGGAGAATAACAGATACGCAGTATTTT.

This chain joins TRBV12-3 or TRBV12-4 and TRBJ1-5; D remains ambiguous. CDR3 length: 15 amino acids. The V and J ends lost 5 bases and 2 bases respectively, with 13 bases between them. The CDR3 reads CASSAQTIRNQPQHF. For the CDR3, the DNA is TGTGCCAGCAGTGCGCAGACAATTCGCAATCAGCCCCAGCATTTT.

The chain recombines TRBV20-1 with TRBJ1-2, with a weak D call TRBD1 (5 bases). Deletions cut 1 base from V and 7 bases from J, with 10 bases between. The CDR3 is made up of 12 amino acids. Germline loops: CDR1 DFQATT, CDR2 SNEGSKA (reference sequence). The chain's CDR3 is CSARVWGGGYTF. The CDR3, as DNA: TGCAGTGCTAGAGTTTGGGGGGGTGGCTACACCTTC.

The J gene is TRBJ1-2, the V gene TRBV28; tentative D call: TRBD1 (5 bases). This CDR3 comprises 12 residues. V lost 5 bases and J lost 6, with 10 bases in between. Germline CDR1 and CDR2: MDHEN and SYDVKM. In nucleotides, the CDR3 is TGTGCCAGCAGTACAGGTGGTAATGGCTACACCTTC. Its translation: CASSTGGNGYTF.

The chain links TRBV28 to TRBJ2-1; 15 nucleotides match TRBD2. The V gene end was trimmed by 5 bases and the J gene end by 3 bases; junction bases not matched to a gene: 8. Germline V gene data show CDR1 as MDHEN and CDR2 as SYDVKM. CDR3 length: 18 residues. As DNA, the CDR3 is TGTGCCAGCAGTAGGGGGACTAGCGGGAGGACGATCTACAATGAGCAGTTCTTC. It codes for CASSRGTSGRTIYNEQFF.

The chain is built from TRBV12-3 or TRBV12-4 and TRBJ2-5; TRBD2 matches 10 bases. Trimming took 6 bases from V and 11 from J; bases not matched to a gene: 15. The CDR3 has 15 amino acids. The CDR3 DNA reads as TGTGCCAGCAGCACCCGACTAGCGGGTCTTAGGGAGCAGTACTTC. It codes for CASSTRLAGLREQYF.

In its sample, this clonotype was seen many times. The chain combines TRBV7-9 with TRBJ1-5; D is unclear. The CDR3 is made up of 12 amino acids. V was cut by 3 bases and J by 7 bases, with 7 bases left in between. Germline lookup yields CDR1 SEHNR and CDR2 FQNEAQ (reference sequence). CDR3: CASSLDLQPQHF. For the CDR3, the DNA is TGTGCCAGCAGCTTGGACTTGCAGCCCCAGCATTTT.

The chain is built from TRBV29-1 and TRBJ1-1, with 7 nucleotides matching TRBD1. CDR3 size: 13 residues. The germline CDR1 and CDR2 sequences are SQVTM and ANQGSEA. CDR3 in amino acids: CRGGTDMNTEAFF. The CDR3 DNA reads as TGCAGAGGCGGGACAGACATGAACACTGAAGCTTTCTTT. Drawing the rest from reference TRBV29-1 and TRBJ1-1, the complete variable domain is SAVISQKPSRDICQRGTSLTIQCQVDSQVTMMFWYRQQPGQSLTLIATANQGSEATYESGFVIDKFPISRPNLTFSTLTVSNMSPEDSSIYLCRGGTDMNTEAFFGQGTRLTVV.

About this clonotype: The junction differs from germline at one of its ends, possibly a read error. This chain links TRBV29-1 with TRBJ1-2, with D unresolved. The germline V gene encodes CDR1 SQVTM and CDR2 ANQGSEA. There are 13 residues in the CDR3. In DNA form, the CDR3 reads TGCAGCGTTGTCAGCCCCTCTAATTATGGCTACATCTTC. Its protein is CSVVSPSNYGYIF.

The table lists this clonotype with a few counts. The chain employs TRBV4-2 and TRBJ2-5, with D hard to call. From germline, CDR1 is LGHNA and CDR2 YNFKEQ. Trimming pared 0 bases from V and 0 bases from J, leaving 11 bases between. There are 16 residues in the CDR3. Here the CDR3 DNA reads TGTGCCAGCAGCCAAGAGAGGCAGGAGTACCAAGAGACCCAGTACTTC. Its protein is CASSQERQEYQETQYF.

The chain couples TRBV3-1 to TRBJ2-1, with 7 bases identical to TRBD1. The J call may be mistaken, given a closer DNA end match to TRBJ2-7. Germline V gives CDR1 LGHDT, CDR2 YNNKEL (reference sequence). The CDR3 has 15 amino acids. The CDR3 sequence is CASSRRQGPYNEQYF. CDR3 in DNA: TGTGCCAGCAGCCGTCGACAGGGTCCGTACAATGAGCAGTACTTC.

This clonotype has just a few counts. The V and J genes are TRBV20-1 and TRBJ1-4; no clear D gene. The CDR3 contains 9 residues. V lost 8 bases and J 5 bases, leaving 3 bases between the germline ends. Germline V CDR1 and CDR2: DFQATT, SNEGSKA (reference sequence). CDR3 residues: CSPNEKLFF. The CDR3 DNA reads as TGCAGTCCGAATGAAAAACTGTTTTTT.

This clonotype was seen a few times. The V and J genes are TRBV5-1 and TRBJ2-7; D is tentatively TRBD1 or TRBD2 (5 bases each). CDR1 SGHRS and CDR2 YFSETQ come from the germline V gene. V was cut by 2 bases and J by 4 bases, with 19 bases left in between. The length of the CDR3 is 16 residues. Here the CDR3 reads CASSFRFGTAQYEQYF. The CDR3 nucleotides read TGCGCCAGCAGCTTCAGGTTCGGGACGGCCCAATACGAGCAGTACTTC.

This clonotype occurred a few times. The gene calls are TRBV15 and TRBJ1-2, with D possibly TRBD1 on 5 matching bases. Trimming stripped 0 bases from V and 3 bases from J, with 11 bases between. The CDR3 is made up of 15 amino acids. Germline V gives CDR1 LNHNV, CDR2 YYDKDF (reference sequence). The CDR3 here is CATSRDRGAYYGYTF. CDR3 coding DNA: TGTGCCACCAGCAGAGATCGTGGGGCGTACTATGGCTACACCTTC.

In this sample, this clonotype turned up a few times. J is TRBJ2-5 and V is TRBV6-1, with 8 nucleotides matching TRBD2. With 7 bases clipped from V and 5 bases from J, the junction kept 15 bases outside the gene matches. Germline-derived CDR1 and CDR2 are MNHNS and SASEGT. The CDR3 extends over 16 amino acids. The chain's CDR3 is CASTTTSGGFMETQYF. CDR3 in DNA: TGTGCCAGCACCACAACTAGCGGCGGGTTTATGGAGACCCAGTACTTC.

V and J are TRBV29-1 and TRBJ1-4; tentatively, D is TRBD1 (5 bases). The CDR3 extends over 14 amino acids. The germline gives CDR1 SQVTM, CDR2 ANQGSEA. The V end was cut by 3 bases, the J end by 4 bases, with 12 bases between. This chain's CDR3 is CSVEGPGGNEKLFF. Here the CDR3 DNA reads TGCAGCGTTGAGGGTCCGGGGGGTAATGAAAAACTGTTTTTT. The full variable domain, its missing parts supplied by reference TRBV29-1 and TRBJ1-4, is SAVISQKPSRDICQRGTSLTIQCQVDSQVTMMFWYRQQPGQSLTLIATANQGSEATYESGFVIDKFPISRPNLTFSTLTVSNMSPEDSSIYLCSVEGPGGNEKLFFGSGTQLSVL.

The chain uses TRBV29-1 and TRBJ2-7; no clear D. Per germline, CDR1 SQVTM and CDR2 ANQGSEA. Trimming pared 4 bases from V and 7 bases from J, leaving 8 bases between. This CDR3 comprises 10 residues. Here the CDR3 DNA reads TGCAGCGTTGTGGTGTTTGAGCAGTACTTC. It yields the protein CSVVVFEQYF.

This chain joins TRBV9 and TRBJ2-3; D is ambiguous. Germline V CDR1 and CDR2: SGDLS, YYNGEE. The CDR3 is 13 amino acids. The germline V and J ends were trimmed by 2 bases and 1 base, with 5 bases remaining between them. The CDR3: CASSVLRTDTQYF. CDR3 coding DNA: TGTGCCAGCAGCGTTCTCCGCACAGATACGCAGTATTTT. The variable domain in full, with the rest retrieved from reference TRBV9 and TRBJ2-3, is DSGVTQTPKHLITATGQRVTLRCSPRSGDLSVYWYQQSLDQGLQFLIQYYNGEERAKGNILERFSAQQFPDLHSELNLSSLELGDSALYFCASSVLRTDTQYFGPGTRLTVL.

In this sample, this clonotype turned up many times. CDR3 sequence reads: CASSSRSNTEAFF. For the CDR3, the DNA is TGCGCCAGCAGCTCCAGGTCGAACACTGAAGCTTTCTTT. The chain is built from TRBV5-1 and TRBJ1-1, with D unclear. The CDR3 totals 13 residues. Trimming shortened V by 3 bases and J by 1 base, and 7 bases separated the two germline ends. Germline CDR1 and CDR2: SGHRS and YFSETQ.

The rearrangement uses TRBV27 and TRBJ1-3; the D gene is possibly TRBD1 (6 bases). V was shortened by 5 bases and J by 0 bases, with 14 bases between the two germline ends. In germline, CDR1 is MNHEY, CDR2 SMNVEV (reference sequence). The CDR3 contains 16 residues. The CDR3 is CASSLDRKHSGNTIYF. The CDR3 DNA reads as TGTGCCAGCAGTCTCGACAGGAAGCACTCTGGAAACACCATATATTTT.

The rearrangement joins TRBV7-2 to TRBJ2-5; D is unclear. Trimming took off 5 bases at V and 4 bases at J, with 11 bases between the two ends. The germline gives CDR1 SGHTA, CDR2 FQGNSA. CDR3 length equals 13 residues. The CDR3 is CASSAQERETQYF. The DNA for the CDR3 is TGTGCCAGCAGCGCCCAGGAGCGAGAGACCCAGTACTTC.

V is TRBV20-1 and J is TRBJ1-1; 8 nucleotides align to TRBD1. The CDR3 runs 14 residues. After removal of 6 bases from V and 6 bases from J, the junction contained 12 bases not matched to a gene. Germline CDR1 reads DFQATT; CDR2 reads SNEGSKA (reference sequence). The CDR3: CSALTGTGPPEAFF. The CDR3 bases are TGCAGTGCCTTAACCGGGACAGGCCCGCCTGAAGCTTTCTTT.

The rearrangement links TRBV7-8 to TRBJ2-7, with TRBD1 identical over 8 bases. The J segment lost 3 bases and the V segment lost 5 bases, leaving 9 bases of the junction unmatched. CDR1 is SGHVS and CDR2 is FQNEAQ in the germline V gene. CDR3 size: 15 residues. The CDR3 loop reads CASSLDRGAGYEQYF. CDR3 nucleotides: TGTGCCAGCAGCCTAGACAGGGGCGCAGGCTACGAGCAGTACTTC.